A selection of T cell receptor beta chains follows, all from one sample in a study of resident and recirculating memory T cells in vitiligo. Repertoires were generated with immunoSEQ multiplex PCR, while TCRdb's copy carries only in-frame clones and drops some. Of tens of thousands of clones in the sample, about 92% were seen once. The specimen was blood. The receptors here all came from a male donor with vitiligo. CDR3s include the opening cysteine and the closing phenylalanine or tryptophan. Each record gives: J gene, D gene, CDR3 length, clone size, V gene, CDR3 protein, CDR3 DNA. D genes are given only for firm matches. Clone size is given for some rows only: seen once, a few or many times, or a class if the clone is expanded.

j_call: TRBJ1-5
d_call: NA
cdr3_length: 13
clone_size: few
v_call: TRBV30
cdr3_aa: CAWTGQLDQPQHF
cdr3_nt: TGTGCCTGGACGGGACAATTGGATCAGCCCCAGCATTTT

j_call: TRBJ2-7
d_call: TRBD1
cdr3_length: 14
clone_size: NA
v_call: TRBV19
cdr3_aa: CASTPTGNSYEQYF
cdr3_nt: TGTGCCAGTACCCCGACAGGGAACTCCTACGAGCAGTACTTC

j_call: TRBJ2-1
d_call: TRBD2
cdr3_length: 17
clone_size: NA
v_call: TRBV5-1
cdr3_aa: CASSPGGLGRAGNEQFF
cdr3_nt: TGCGCCAGCAGCCCGGGGGGCCTCGGGAGGGCGGGGAATGAGCAGTTCTTC

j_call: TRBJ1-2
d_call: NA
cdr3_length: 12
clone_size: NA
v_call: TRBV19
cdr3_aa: CASSIFSYGYTF
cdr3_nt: TGTGCCAGTAGTATATTCAGCTATGGCTACACCTTC

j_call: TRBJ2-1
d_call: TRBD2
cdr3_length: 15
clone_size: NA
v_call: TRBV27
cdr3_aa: CASSPGLAGVNEQFF
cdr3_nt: TGTGCCAGCAGTCCGGGACTAGCGGGAGTGAATGAGCAGTTCTTC

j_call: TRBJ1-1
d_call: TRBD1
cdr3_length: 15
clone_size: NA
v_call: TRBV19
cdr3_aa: CASSLTGTGDPEAFF
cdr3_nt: TGTGCCAGTAGTTTGACCGGGACAGGGGACCCTGAAGCTTTCTTT

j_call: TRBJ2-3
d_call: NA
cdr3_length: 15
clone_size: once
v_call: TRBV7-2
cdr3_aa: CASSYGMWGLDTQYF
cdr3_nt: TGTGCCAGCAGCTATGGAATGTGGGGCTTAGATACGCAGTATTTT

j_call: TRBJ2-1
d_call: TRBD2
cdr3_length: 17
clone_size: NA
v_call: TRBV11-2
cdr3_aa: CASSPTSGSVAYNEQFF
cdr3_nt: TGTGCCAGCAGCCCGACTAGCGGGAGTGTTGCCTACAATGAGCAGTTCTTC

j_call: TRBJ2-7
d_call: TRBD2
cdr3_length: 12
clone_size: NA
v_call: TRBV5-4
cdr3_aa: CASSWDYYEQYF
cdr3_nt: TGTGCCAGCAGCTGGGACTACTACGAGCAGTACTTC

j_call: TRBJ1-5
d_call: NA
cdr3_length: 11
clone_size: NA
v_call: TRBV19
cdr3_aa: CASSHNQPQHF
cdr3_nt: TGTGCCAGTAGTCATAATCAGCCCCAGCATTTT

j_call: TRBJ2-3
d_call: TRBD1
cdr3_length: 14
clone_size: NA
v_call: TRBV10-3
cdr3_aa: CAIRVGQGTDTQYF
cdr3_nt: TGTGCCATCAGGGTTGGACAGGGAACAGATACGCAGTATTTT

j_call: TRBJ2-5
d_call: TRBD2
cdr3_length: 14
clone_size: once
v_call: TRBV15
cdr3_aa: CATSRGRAQETQYF
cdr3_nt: TGTGCCACCTCCCGCGGGAGGGCCCAAGAGACCCAGTACTTC

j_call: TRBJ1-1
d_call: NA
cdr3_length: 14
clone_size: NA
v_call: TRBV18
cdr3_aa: CASSPPARGTEAFF
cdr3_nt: TGTGCCAGCTCACCACCGGCGCGGGGGACTGAAGCTTTCTTT

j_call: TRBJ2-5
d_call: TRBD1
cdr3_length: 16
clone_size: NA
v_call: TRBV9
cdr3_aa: CASSAQGVGARETQYF
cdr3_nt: TGTGCCAGCAGCGCACAGGGGGTGGGGGCTCGAGAGACCCAGTACTTC

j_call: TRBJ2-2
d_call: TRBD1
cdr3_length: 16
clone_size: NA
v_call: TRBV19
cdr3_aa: CASRSGGTGLTGELFF
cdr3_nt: TGTGCCAGTAGGAGTGGGGGGACAGGGTTAACCGGGGAGCTGTTTTTT

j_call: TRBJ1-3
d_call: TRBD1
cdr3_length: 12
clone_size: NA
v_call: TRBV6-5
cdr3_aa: CASRQGGNTIYF
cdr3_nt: TGTGCCAGCCGACAGGGAGGAAACACCATATATTTT

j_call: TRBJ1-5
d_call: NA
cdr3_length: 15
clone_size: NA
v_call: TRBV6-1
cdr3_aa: CASTPEYNRAQPQHF
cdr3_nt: TGTGCCAGCACTCCTGAGTATAACAGGGCACAGCCCCAGCATTTT

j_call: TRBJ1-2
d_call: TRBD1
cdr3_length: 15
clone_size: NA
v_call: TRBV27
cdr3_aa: CASSPARGQDYGYTF
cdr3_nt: TGTGCCAGCAGCCCCGCGCGGGGACAGGACTATGGCTACACCTTC

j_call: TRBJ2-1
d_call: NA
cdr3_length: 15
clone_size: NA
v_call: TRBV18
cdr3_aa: CASSPPGFGYNEQFF
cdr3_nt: TGTGCCAGCTCGCCCCCGGGATTTGGCTACAATGAGCAGTTCTTC

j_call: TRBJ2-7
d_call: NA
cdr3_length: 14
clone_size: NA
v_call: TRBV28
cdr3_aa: CASSPNWGPYEQYF
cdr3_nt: TGTGCCAGCAGCCCAAATTGGGGGCCCTACGAGCAGTACTTC

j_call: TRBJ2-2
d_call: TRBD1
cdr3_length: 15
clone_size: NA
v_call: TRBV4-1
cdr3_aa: CASSPGTGRVGELFF
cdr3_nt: TGCGCCAGCAGCCCTGGGACAGGGAGGGTCGGGGAGCTGTTTTTT

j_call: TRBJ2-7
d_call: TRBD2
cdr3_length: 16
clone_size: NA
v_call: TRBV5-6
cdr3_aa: CASSLAASGRPREQYF
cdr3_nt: TGTGCCAGCAGCTTGGCGGCTAGCGGGAGACCACGAGAGCAGTACTTC

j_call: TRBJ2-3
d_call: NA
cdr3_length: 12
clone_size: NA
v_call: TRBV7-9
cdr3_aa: CASSSELHTQYF
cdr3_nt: TGTGCCAGCAGCTCCGAGTTACATACGCAGTATTTT

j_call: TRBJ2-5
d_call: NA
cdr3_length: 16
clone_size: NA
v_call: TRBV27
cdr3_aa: CASSPGPTPRGETQYF
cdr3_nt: TGTGCCAGCAGTCCTGGACCGACACCCCGGGGAGAGACCCAGTACTTC

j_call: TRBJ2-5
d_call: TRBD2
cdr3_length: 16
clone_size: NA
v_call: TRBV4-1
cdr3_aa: CASTTGLAGRRETQYF
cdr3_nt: TGCGCCAGCACCACGGGACTAGCGGGCAGAAGGGAGACCCAGTACTTC

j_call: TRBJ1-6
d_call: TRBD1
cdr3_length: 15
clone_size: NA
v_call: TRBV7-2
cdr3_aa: CASSPRDRASSPLHF
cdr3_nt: TGTGCCAGCAGCCCCCGGGACAGGGCGTCTTCACCCCTCCACTTT

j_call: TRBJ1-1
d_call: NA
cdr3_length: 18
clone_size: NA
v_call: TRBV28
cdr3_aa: CASSLLGRPSVLGTEAFF
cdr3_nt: TGTGCCAGCAGTTTATTAGGGAGGCCTTCGGTTTTGGGCACTGAAGCTTTCTTT